These T cell receptor beta chains were read from a single sample in a study of T cells after yellow fever vaccination. MiXCR was run by TCRdb on the 5' RACE reads, yielding one entry per CDR3 protein. The profile shows 65,000 to 90,000 distinct CDR3 sequences, roughly 7.7% of them singletons. The starting material was CD8+ T cells sorted from PBMCs, obtained on the day of the yellow fever booster vaccination. Receptors were obtained from a man aged 25-45 years who received the YFV17D yellow fever vaccine. CDR3s include the opening cysteine and the closing phenylalanine or tryptophan. The D gene is left open where the match is weak. Clone size, where shown, is once, few, many, or a class for clones that have expanded.

j_call: TRBJ2-7
v_call: TRBV4-3
clone_size: .
d_call: .
cdr3_aa: CASSQDRREQYF
cdr3_nt: TGCGCCAGCAGCCAAGATCGGCGCGAGCAGTACTTC

j_call: TRBJ2-7
v_call: TRBV20-1
clone_size: few
d_call: .
cdr3_aa: CSASGDLKRGSYEQYF
cdr3_nt: TGCAGTGCTAGTGGAGATCTGAAAAGAGGATCCTACGAGCAGTACTTC

j_call: TRBJ2-1
v_call: TRBV5-1
clone_size: many
d_call: .
cdr3_aa: CASSGDVPTNEQFF
cdr3_nt: TGCGCCAGCTCCGGGGATGTCCCAACTAATGAGCAGTTCTTC

j_call: TRBJ2-5
v_call: TRBV10-3
clone_size: .
d_call: .
cdr3_aa: CAVRPQASQETQYF
cdr3_nt: TGTGCCGTTCGGCCGCAGGCGTCTCAAGAGACCCAGTACTTC

j_call: TRBJ2-1
v_call: TRBV12-3/TRBV12-4
clone_size: .
d_call: .
cdr3_aa: CASSLGPLGDGNEQFF
cdr3_nt: TGTGCCAGCAGTTTAGGCCCCTTGGGGGATGGCAATGAGCAGTTCTTC

j_call: TRBJ2-1
v_call: TRBV27
clone_size: few
d_call: .
cdr3_aa: CASSPAGDEQFF
cdr3_nt: TGTGCCAGCAGTCCAGCAGGGGATGAGCAGTTCTTC

j_call: TRBJ1-1
v_call: TRBV29-1
clone_size: .
d_call: .
cdr3_aa: CSVVQGDAFF
cdr3_nt: TGCAGCGTTGTGCAGGGAGACGCTTTCTTT

j_call: TRBJ2-3
v_call: TRBV7-6
clone_size: many
d_call: .
cdr3_aa: CASSPEEDTQYF
cdr3_nt: TGTGCCAGCAGTCCCGAGGAAGATACGCAGTATTTT

j_call: TRBJ1-3
v_call: TRBV6-1
clone_size: .
d_call: .
cdr3_aa: CASSETEDSVAGNTIYF
cdr3_nt: TGTGCCAGCAGTGAGACGGAGGACAGTGTTGCTGGAAACACCATATATTTT

j_call: TRBJ2-3
v_call: TRBV5-5
clone_size: many
d_call: .
cdr3_aa: CASSPMDTQYF
cdr3_nt: TGTGCCAGCAGCCCCATGGATACGCAGTATTTT

j_call: TRBJ2-3
v_call: TRBV6-2/TRBV6-3
clone_size: few
d_call: .
cdr3_aa: CASGDTQYF
cdr3_nt: TGTGCCAGCGGAGATACGCAGTATTTT

j_call: TRBJ2-3
v_call: TRBV11-2
clone_size: many
d_call: .
cdr3_aa: CASSSEEPMYPSSTDTQYF
cdr3_nt: TGTGCCAGCAGCTCTGAGGAGCCGATGTACCCCTCTAGCACAGATACGCAGTATTTT

j_call: TRBJ2-1
v_call: TRBV7-8
clone_size: few
d_call: TRBD2
cdr3_aa: CASSLVLAGGDNEQFF
cdr3_nt: TGTGCCAGCAGCTTAGTGCTAGCGGGAGGGGACAATGAGCAGTTCTTC

j_call: TRBJ2-7
v_call: TRBV29-1
clone_size: .
d_call: TRBD2
cdr3_aa: CSVGVAGELGEQYF
cdr3_nt: TGCAGCGTGGGCGTAGCGGGAGAACTAGGCGAGCAGTACTTC

j_call: TRBJ2-3
v_call: TRBV7-6
clone_size: few
d_call: .
cdr3_aa: CASSRGPGPDTQYF
cdr3_nt: TGTGCCAGCAGCCGTGGTCCAGGACCAGATACGCAGTATTTT

j_call: TRBJ2-1
v_call: TRBV6-2/TRBV6-3
clone_size: .
d_call: .
cdr3_aa: CASSYSADSSYNEQFF
cdr3_nt: TGTGCCAGCAGTTACAGTGCGGATAGCTCCTACAATGAGCAGTTCTTC

j_call: TRBJ2-3
v_call: TRBV7-2
clone_size: .
d_call: TRBD2
cdr3_aa: CASSLAGAEDTQYF
cdr3_nt: TGTGCCAGCAGCCTAGCGGGGGCGGAGGATACGCAGTATTTT

j_call: TRBJ2-1
v_call: TRBV6-2/TRBV6-3
clone_size: few
d_call: .
cdr3_aa: CASSRPDGNYNEQFF
cdr3_nt: TGTGCCAGCAGCCGCCCCGATGGAAACTACAATGAGCAGTTCTTC

j_call: TRBJ2-4
v_call: TRBV7-3
clone_size: many
d_call: TRBD1
cdr3_aa: CASSWGQENIQYF
cdr3_nt: TGTGCCAGCAGCTGGGGACAGGAAAACATTCAGTACTTC

j_call: TRBJ2-1
v_call: TRBV20-1
clone_size: few
d_call: .
cdr3_aa: CSATPGLYNEQFF
cdr3_nt: TGCAGTGCTACCCCGGGACTCTACAATGAGCAGTTCTTC

j_call: TRBJ2-3
v_call: TRBV9
clone_size: many
d_call: TRBD2
cdr3_aa: CASSVVAGGEDTQYF
cdr3_nt: TGTGCCAGCAGCGTAGTAGCGGGAGGAGAAGATACGCAGTATTTT

j_call: TRBJ2-5
v_call: TRBV5-1
clone_size: many
d_call: TRBD2
cdr3_aa: CASSLAGETQYF
cdr3_nt: TGTGCCAGCAGCTTAGCGGGGGAGACCCAGTACTTC

j_call: TRBJ2-1
v_call: TRBV9
clone_size: .
d_call: TRBD2
cdr3_aa: CASSVQSLAGIYNEQFF
cdr3_nt: TGTGCCAGCAGCGTTCAGTCTCTAGCGGGTATATACAATGAGCAGTTCTTC

j_call: TRBJ2-2
v_call: TRBV6-1
clone_size: .
d_call: TRBD1
cdr3_aa: CASSLDRGLTGELFF
cdr3_nt: TGTGCCAGCAGCCTGGACAGGGGGCTGACCGGGGAGCTGTTTTTT

j_call: TRBJ2-1
v_call: TRBV5-6
clone_size: few
d_call: .
cdr3_aa: CASSFVLNEQFF
cdr3_nt: TGTGCCAGCAGCTTTGTTCTTAATGAGCAGTTCTTC

j_call: TRBJ2-7
v_call: TRBV28
clone_size: few
d_call: TRBD1
cdr3_aa: CASSHLEDRQSYEQYF
cdr3_nt: TGTGCCAGCAGTCACCTCGAGGACAGGCAATCCTACGAGCAGTACTTC

j_call: TRBJ2-3
v_call: TRBV30
clone_size: .
d_call: TRBD2
cdr3_aa: CALEWREGRDTQYF
cdr3_nt: TGTGCCCTGGAGTGGCGGGAGGGCCGAGATACGCAGTATTTT

j_call: TRBJ2-1
v_call: TRBV4-3
clone_size: once
d_call: TRBD2
cdr3_aa: CASSQDAGEAPLDEQFF
cdr3_nt: TGCGCCAGCAGCCAAGATGCGGGGGAGGCCCCTTTGGATGAGCAGTTCTTC

j_call: TRBJ2-4
v_call: TRBV11-2
clone_size: .
d_call: TRBD1
cdr3_aa: CASSLYQGAAKNIQYF
cdr3_nt: TGTGCCAGCAGCTTATACCAGGGGGCGGCCAAAAACATTCAGTACTTC

j_call: TRBJ2-7
v_call: TRBV12-3/TRBV12-4
clone_size: many
d_call: .
cdr3_aa: CASGASSYEQYF
cdr3_nt: TGTGCCAGCGGGGCGAGCTCCTACGAGCAGTACTTC

j_call: TRBJ2-7
v_call: TRBV7-2
clone_size: few
d_call: TRBD2
cdr3_aa: CASSFGLAASYEQYF
cdr3_nt: TGTGCCAGCAGCTTCGGACTAGCGGCATCCTACGAGCAGTACTTC

j_call: TRBJ2-7
v_call: TRBV4-3
clone_size: .
d_call: TRBD2
cdr3_aa: CASSQSGGGSSYEQYF
cdr3_nt: TGCGCCAGCAGCCAAAGTGGGGGGGGTTCCTCCTACGAGCAGTACTTC

j_call: TRBJ1-2
v_call: TRBV20-1
clone_size: .
d_call: .
cdr3_aa: CSAWEGVDYGYTF
cdr3_nt: TGCAGTGCTTGGGAGGGAGTCGACTATGGCTACACCTTC

j_call: TRBJ2-4
v_call: TRBV7-9
clone_size: many
d_call: .
cdr3_aa: CASSLGLNIQYF
cdr3_nt: TGTGCCAGCAGCTTAGGCCTTAACATTCAGTACTTC

j_call: TRBJ2-2
v_call: TRBV27
clone_size: few
d_call: .
cdr3_aa: CASSSGFVDGELFF
cdr3_nt: TGTGCCAGCAGTTCGGGCTTTGTCGACGGGGAGCTGTTTTTT

j_call: TRBJ1-2
v_call: TRBV7-2
clone_size: few
d_call: .
cdr3_aa: CASSLDLGDYGYTF
cdr3_nt: TGTGCCAGCAGCTTAGATTTGGGGGACTATGGCTACACCTTC

j_call: TRBJ2-7
v_call: TRBV23-1
clone_size: .
d_call: TRBD1
cdr3_aa: CATLGQGSYEQYF
cdr3_nt: TGCGCCACCCTCGGACAGGGCTCCTACGAGCAGTACTTC

j_call: TRBJ1-3
v_call: TRBV20-1
clone_size: few
d_call: .
cdr3_aa: CSALGTLGNTIYF
cdr3_nt: TGCAGTGCTCTCGGGACATTAGGAAACACCATATATTTT

j_call: TRBJ2-1
v_call: TRBV12-3/TRBV12-4
clone_size: many
d_call: TRBD2
cdr3_aa: CASSFLAGGPNEQFF
cdr3_nt: TGTGCCAGCAGTTTTTTAGCGGGAGGGCCCAATGAGCAGTTCTTC

j_call: TRBJ1-1
v_call: TRBV7-2
clone_size: .
d_call: .
cdr3_aa: CASSLAAGGTEAFF
cdr3_nt: TGTGCCAGCAGCTTAGCCGCGGGGGGAACTGAAGCTTTCTTT

j_call: TRBJ2-1
v_call: TRBV12-3/TRBV12-4
clone_size: .
d_call: .
cdr3_aa: CVSSLVHLAPYNEQFF
cdr3_nt: TGTGTCAGCAGTTTAGTTCACCTAGCGCCGTACAATGAGCAGTTCTTC

j_call: TRBJ1-2
v_call: TRBV27
clone_size: .
d_call: .
cdr3_aa: CASSLTAFYGYTF
cdr3_nt: TGTGCCAGCAGTTTGACAGCGTTCTATGGCTACACCTTC

j_call: TRBJ2-5
v_call: TRBV7-9
clone_size: .
d_call: .
cdr3_aa: CASSARDSQETQYF
cdr3_nt: TGTGCCAGCAGCGCCCGGGACTCCCAAGAGACCCAGTACTTC

j_call: TRBJ2-5
v_call: TRBV12-3/TRBV12-4
clone_size: .
d_call: TRBD2
cdr3_aa: CASSFGSGSLETQYF
cdr3_nt: TGTGCCAGCAGTTTTGGTAGCGGGAGCCTCGAGACCCAGTACTTC

j_call: TRBJ1-5
v_call: TRBV12-3/TRBV12-4
clone_size: .
d_call: TRBD1
cdr3_aa: CASSWTGDNQPQHF
cdr3_nt: TGTGCCAGCAGCTGGACAGGGGACAATCAGCCCCAGCATTTT

j_call: TRBJ2-7
v_call: TRBV9
clone_size: few
d_call: .
cdr3_aa: CASSVDPGLGQAVYEQYF
cdr3_nt: TGTGCCAGCAGCGTAGACCCGGGACTGGGGCAAGCAGTCTACGAGCAGTACTTC

j_call: TRBJ2-7
v_call: TRBV27
clone_size: many
d_call: .
cdr3_aa: CASSSGRYEQYF
cdr3_nt: TGTGCCAGCAGTTCGGGACGCTACGAGCAGTACTTC

j_call: TRBJ2-3
v_call: TRBV13
clone_size: .
d_call: .
cdr3_aa: CASSPQGEGTDTQYF
cdr3_nt: TGTGCCAGCAGCCCTCAGGGCGAGGGCACAGATACGCAGTATTTT